This TCR beta chain originates from a study of beta chain features in type 1 diabetes. The whole isolated RNA underwent reverse transcription, so sequencing captured expressed TCRB transcripts. Using immunoSEQ multiplex PCR, the repertoire was profiled, and TCRdb retains in-frame clones only, with some absent. This sample has about 230,000 clones, with around 10% found just once. The ends were cut back, 7 bases at V and 6 bases at J, with 9 bases in the middle. CDR3 size: 11 residues. The V gene's germline CDR1 is MNHNY and CDR2 SVGAGI (reference sequence). The source of this sequence is a woman between 18 and 29 years old in good health. This rearrangement joins TRBV6-6 to TRBJ1-2; no firm D call. The sample comprised naive CD4+ T cells from blood. CDR3: CASTPGDGYTF. CDR3 nucleotides: TGTGCCAGCACCCCTGGAGATGGCTACACCTTC.